This T cell receptor (beta chain) came from a study of cytomegalovirus exposure and HLA in healthy donors. Findings of the study overall: In vitro testing confirmed a few CMV-associated chains as specific for CMV antigens. The authors excluded some V segments, including TRBV6-2 and TRBV6-3, as indistinguishable.

V dropped 4 bases and J dropped 10 bases, with 12 bases sitting between them. Germline V lookup: CDR1 SGHNT, CDR2 YYREEE (reference sequence). This CDR3 spans 12 amino acids. Primers for the PCR totalled 60 Vbeta and 13 Jbeta. Measured with immunoSEQ multiplex PCR; TCRdb has only the in-frame clones, and not every one. Of over 150,000 clones listed, 73% are singletons. This clone was observed a single time. Its antigen remains unknown. The TCR comes from a woman under 30 in good health and CMV-seropositive. The rearrangement joins TRBV5-4 to TRBJ2-1, with D perhaps matching TRBD1 (6 bases). Material for sequencing was PBMCs. The CDR3 is CASSPYRAEQFF. CDR3 sequence (DNA): TGTGCCAGCAGCCCGTACAGGGCCGAGCAGTTCTTC.